The sequence of this TCR beta chain was determined in a study of blood T cell repertoires in COVID-19 (dated by TCRdb to about 2020). Some background on the complete study: Collaborator samples came from the United States, Italy and Spain and covered acute and convalescent phases of COVID-19. The material from the prospective study consisted of cDNA or gDNA derived from T cells, B-cell-depleted T cells, or PBMCs. Subjects who had been exposed to COVID-19, were actively infected with it, or had recovered from it provided the deeply sampled blood TCRbeta repertoires that made up the dataset. The repertoires were released in a freely available public database meant as a resource for research on the immune response to SARS-CoV-2. The samples were drawn from two sources: the first 160 participants of the ongoing ImmuneRACE study, and 1,000 to 1,500 subjects contributed by 6 global collaborators. Nearly every sample came with metadata listing a de-identified subject ID, COVID-19 status, age in years and sex. Where available, HLA class I and class II types were obtained from metadata supplied by the sample provider rather than from assay-based typing.

Study-level results and caveats: The amount of clinical and demographic metadata varied by source and participant and was provided uncurated.

Whole blood was collected in K2EDTA tubes by collaborating institutions according to the institutions' own protocols. Collaborator samples were shipped for TCRbeta analysis as frozen whole blood, isolated PBMCs, or DNA extracted from either sample type. TCRbeta CDR3 regions were amplified from genomic DNA using the immunoSEQ Assay, a bias-controlled multiplex PCR. As for how the authors treated the data: The number of nucleated cells in each sample was estimated from the amplification of reference gene primers within the assay. To quantify the absolute abundance of each unique TCRbeta CDR3 rearrangement, sequence reads were collapsed and filtered. For each sample, productive Simpson clonality was calculated by taking the square root of Simpson's diversity index across productive rearrangements. TCRdb holds this immuneACCESS table with in-frame rearrangements only. Some clones are missing; in checked studies, unresolved V genes explain under half, and the rest has no known cause. D and trimming were read from the DNA, whereas the V and J calls and clone size are those reported in that table. This sample lists about 100,000 clones; 90% to 95% were detected once. The ten largest clones take up less than 1.5% of the sample.

Notes on this clone: Its antigen remains unidentified. No per-base quality is available; no much larger clone lies one base away.

CDR3 length: 16 amino acids, cysteine to phenylalanine. The retained sequence is limited to the CDR3, 48 bases, with the frame set at the first base. Based on the germline V gene (reference sequence), the CDR1 and CDR2 sequences are LNHDA and SQIVND. V loses 5 bases of germline sequence and J loses 2 bases, and the interval between the two ends is 16 bases. Sequenced sample: peripheral blood. The sequence is built from TRBV19 and TRBJ1-3, with no D gene named confidently. The origin of this receptor is a woman under 40 with acute or convalescent COVID-19. The bases are TGTGCCAGTAGTCCAGGCAAGGTCCTCACTGGAAACACCATATATTTT. It translates to CASSPGKVLTGNTIYF.